This TCR beta chain stems from a study of cytomegalovirus exposure and HLA in healthy donors. Study results and limitations: V segments that were indistinguishable, TRBV6-2 and TRBV6-3 among them, were omitted from analysis. The study recorded 150 to 200 TCR beta chains that were cytomegalovirus-associated.

PCR primers comprised 60 Vbeta and 13 Jbeta primers. Data came from immunoSEQ multiplex PCR; TCRdb stores just in-frame clones and leaves some out. The table shows about 180,000 clones, with approximately 83% occurring only once. Germline V lookup: CDR1 SEHNR, CDR2 FQNEAQ (reference sequence). This CDR3 has 14 amino acids. Trimming cost V 2 bases and J 5 bases, with 12 bases left between them. Worth noting for this clone: The antigen is not known.

The clonotype comes from a boy aged 2 to 10 in good health and CMV-seronegative. The chain joins TRBV7-9 to TRBJ1-2; the D gene is possibly TRBD1 (5 bases). Source material: PBMCs. The CDR3 bases are TGTGCCAGCAGCTTAACCTGGGGCTCATATGGCTACACCTTC. It codes for CASSLTWGSYGYTF.